A single sample gave rise to the 24 T cell receptor beta chains below, sequenced in a study of blood T cells in healthy people across ages. Through a sample-barcoded 5' primer and a J-beta primer mix, a second PCR was run for roughly 7 to 12 cycles. TCRdb analysed the 5' RACE reads with MiXCR anew, one entry per CDR3 protein. The table records 650,000 to 950,000 distinct CDR3 sequences, around 43% of them present only once. Sequenced material: blood. The source of these receptors is a man in his sixties in good health.

This chain joins TRBV7-3 and TRBJ2-1; a weak D match, TRBD2 (6 bases). Trimming stripped 5 bases from V and 7 bases from J, with 12 bases between. CDR1 and CDR2 from the germline V gene are SGHTA and FQGTGA. The CDR3 contains 13 residues. CDR3: CASSAGRENEQFF. DNA for the CDR3: TGTGCCAGCAGCGCGGGGCGGGAAAATGAGCAGTTCTTC. Looking up the rest from reference TRBV7-3 and TRBJ2-1 gives the full variable domain: GAGVSQTPSNKVTEKGKYVELRCDPISGHTALYWYRQSLGQGPEFLIYFQGTGAADDSGLPNDRFFAVRPEGSVSTLKIQRTERGDSAVYLCASSAGRENEQFFGPGTRLTVL.

The chain employs TRBV7-6 and TRBJ2-1, with D possibly matching TRBD1 (7 bases). The V and J ends lost 4 bases and 0 bases respectively, with 22 bases between them. CDR3 length: 19 amino acids. Germline-derived CDR1 and CDR2 are SGHVS and FNYEAQ. In DNA form, the CDR3 reads TGTGCCAGCAGCTCAGAACTGGACAGGCGGGGAAGCTCCTACAATGAGCAGTTCTTC. Translating it yields CASSSELDRRGSSYNEQFF. The variable domain in full, with the rest retrieved from reference TRBV7-6 and TRBJ2-1, is GAGVSQSPRYKVTKRGQDVALRCDPISGHVSLYWYRQALGQGPEFLTYFNYEAQQDKSGLPNDRFSAERPEGSISTLTIQRTEQRDSAMYRCASSSELDRRGSSYNEQFFGPGTRLTVL.

The rearrangement uses TRBV27 and TRBJ2-7; a weak D match, TRBD2 (5 bases). V was cut by 8 bases and J by 0 bases, with 11 bases left in between. CDR3 length: 13 residues. Germline V gene sequence: CDR1 MNHEY, CDR2 SMNVEV (reference sequence). CDR3: CASAVRDSYEQYF. The CDR3, as DNA: TGTGCCAGCGCCGTGAGGGACTCCTACGAGCAGTACTTC.

The genes are TRBV4-3 and TRBJ1-2; D is undetermined. Trimming shortened V by 4 bases and J by 0 bases, and 12 bases separated the two germline ends. CDR3 length equals 15 residues. Looked up from germline, CDR1 is LGHNA and CDR2 is YSLEER. The CDR3 nucleotides are TGCGCCAGCAGCCTTAATCGGCAGGCTAACTATGGCTACACCTTC. This encodes CASSLNRQANYGYTF.

This sequence joins TRBV7-2 and TRBJ2-5, with TRBD2 matching over 10 bases. CDR1 and CDR2 from the germline V gene are SGHTA and FQGNSA. J gave up 6 bases and V 1 base, and 8 bases lay outside the gene matches. The CDR3 runs to 16 residues. The CDR3, as DNA: TGTGCCAGCAGCTTAGATCGAGCGGGGGGGCAGAAGACCCAGTACTTC. Protein sequence: CASSLDRAGGQKTQYF.

The chain has TRBV5-8 and TRBJ1-2, with 7 bases aligning to TRBD1. The ends lost 4 bases at V and 0 bases at J; junction bases unmatched: 12. Germline assignment: CDR1 SGHTS and CDR2 YDEGEE. The CDR3 length is 17 residues. The DNA of the CDR3 is TGTGCCAGCAGCCCCTTCGGACAGGCGCAAGCTAACTATGGCTACACCTTC. Its protein product is CASSPFGQAQANYGYTF. The full variable domain, in which reference TRBV5-8 and TRBJ1-2 provide the parts outside the CDR3, is EAGVTQSPTHLIKTRGQQATLRCSPISGHTSVYWYQQALGLGLQFLLWYDEGEERNRGNFPPRFSGRQFPNYSSELNVNALELEDSALYLCASSPFGQAQANYGYTFGSGTRLTVV.

As DNA, the CDR3 is TGTGCCAGCAGCCTACACTGGGGGACTAGCCCTTCAAATGAGCAGTTCTTC. The encoded protein is CASSLHWGTSPSNEQFF. The chain joins TRBV6-1 to TRBJ2-1; 9 bases line up with TRBD2. This CDR3 is built from 17 residues. CDR1 MNHNS and CDR2 SASEGT come from the germline V gene. The trim removed 6 bases at V and 7 bases at J, leaving 16 bases unmatched.

V is TRBV12-3 or TRBV12-4 and J is TRBJ2-3; D is possibly TRBD1 (5 bases). There are 14 residues in the CDR3. Trimming removed 3 bases at V and 4 bases at J, with 11 bases between. CDR3 nucleotide sequence: TGTGCCAGCAGTTTTTCTGGGGCCCCAGATACGCAGTATTTT. This encodes CASSFSGAPDTQYF.

This clonotype was observed a few times. V and J are TRBV10-3 and TRBJ2-1; D might be TRBD1 or TRBD2, each matching 5 bases. V was clipped by 3 bases and J by 10 bases, with 19 bases between them. The CDR3 is 15 amino acids. CDR1 ENHRY and CDR2 SYGVKD come from the germline V gene. CDR3 protein: CAISEADKGEYEQFF. In DNA, the CDR3 is TGTGCCATCAGTGAAGCGGACAAGGGAGAATACGAGCAGTTCTTC.

The V gene is TRBV18, the J gene TRBJ1-1, with TRBD1 identical over 7 bases. Germline V gene data show CDR1 as KGHSH and CDR2 as LQKENI. Losses at the gene ends were 3 bases for V and 2 bases for J; bases not matched to a gene: 6. The CDR3 totals 15 residues. The CDR3, as DNA: TGTGCCAGCTCACCCTTTACAGGGGTTAACACTGAAGCTTTCTTT. Encoded protein: CASSPFTGVNTEAFF.

The rearrangement joins TRBV7-2 to TRBJ2-4, with TRBD2 matching 8 bases. Per the germline V gene, CDR1 is SGHTA and CDR2 is FQGNSA. V lost 3 bases, J lost 5 bases, and 9 bases stayed unmatched. The CDR3 runs 16 residues. The DNA of the CDR3 is TGTGCCAGCAGCTTGGCTTTAGCGGGGAGACAAAACATTCAGTACTTC. Its protein product is CASSLALAGRQNIQYF.

This clonotype has more than one count but fewer than ten. This chain connects TRBV6-6 to TRBJ2-7, with a weak D call TRBD2 (6 bases). The length of the CDR3 is 11 residues. Germline values: CDR1 MNHNY, CDR2 SVGAGI (reference sequence). Trimming removed 7 bases at V and 4 bases at J, with 8 bases between. CDR3 loop: CASTGGYEQYF. In DNA form, the CDR3 reads TGTGCCAGCACTGGAGGGTACGAGCAGTACTTC.

This clonotype has only a few counts. V and J are TRBV29-1 and TRBJ2-4, with 12 bases fitting TRBD1. The V gene's germline CDR1 is SQVTM and CDR2 ANQGSEA. The V and J ends lost 4 bases and 2 bases, in that order; junction bases with no gene match: 3. CDR3 length: 15 amino acids. The CDR3 loop is CSVARDRGPKNIQYF. The CDR3 nucleotides read TGCAGCGTTGCCCGGGACAGGGGGCCCAAAAACATTCAGTACTTC.

The chain recombines TRBV27 with TRBJ1-6; TRBD1 is a possible D gene (5 bases). This CDR3 is 17 amino acids long. The V end lost 5 bases, the J end lost 9 bases, and 23 bases lay between the germline ends. Germline values: CDR1 MNHEY, CDR2 SMNVEV (reference sequence). In DNA, the CDR3 is TGTGCCAGCAGTCCCTTTCAGGCCGGGGGAGGACGTTCACCCCTCCACTTT. Its translation is CASSPFQAGGGRSPLHF.

In its sample, this clonotype was seen a few times. The V and J genes are TRBV2 and TRBJ2-7, with D possibly being TRBD1 (5 bases). The CDR3 length is 14 residues. CDR1 is SNHLY and CDR2 is FYNNEI in the germline V gene. The ends were cut back, 6 bases at V and 2 bases at J, with 14 bases in the middle. Written as DNA, the CDR3 is TGTGCCAGCAGGGGAAACACAGGAGCCTACGAGCAGTACTTC. It encodes CASRGNTGAYEQYF.

This chain connects TRBV6-5 to TRBJ2-7; D gene uncertain. Trimming took off 0 bases at V and 2 bases at J, with 11 bases between the two ends. This CDR3 is built from 15 residues. The germline gives CDR1 MNHEY, CDR2 SVGAGI. The CDR3 reads CASSYSGTTPYEQYF. CDR3 in DNA: TGTGCCAGCAGTTACTCCGGCACGACACCCTACGAGCAGTACTTC.

The chain links TRBV11-1 to TRBJ1-6; D perhaps matches TRBD1 (5 bases). This CDR3 has 15 residues. Trimming stripped 4 bases from V and 3 bases from J, with 10 bases between. Germline V CDR1 and CDR2: SGHAT, FQDESV (reference sequence). CDR3 in amino acids: CASSSRTSYNSPLHF. The CDR3 DNA follows: TGTGCCAGCAGCTCCAGGACAAGCTATAATTCACCCCTCCACTTT.

The J gene is TRBJ2-1, the V gene TRBV14, with D perhaps matching TRBD1 (6 bases). Germline values: CDR1 SGHDN, CDR2 FVKESK. Trimming took 4 bases from V and 1 from J, leaving 14 bases between them. The CDR3 runs to 16 residues. The DNA of the CDR3 is TGTGCCAGCAGCCGAGTCAGGGGCGTATCCTACAATGAGCAGTTCTTC. Its protein product is CASSRVRGVSYNEQFF. The complete variable domain, with remaining parts taken from reference TRBV14 and TRBJ2-1, reads EAGVTQFPSHSVIEKGQTVTLRCDPISGHDNLYWYRRVMGKEIKFLLHFVKESKQDESGMPNNRFLAERTGGTYSTLKVQPAELEDSGVYFCASSRVRGVSYNEQFFGPGTRLTVL.

To note about this clonotype: A much larger clone lies a single base off, so this may be a read error. V is TRBV29-1 and J is TRBJ2-5; TRBD1 is a possible D gene (6 bases). The CDR3 loop spans 14 amino acids. Germline V lookup: CDR1 SQVTM, CDR2 ANQGSEA. Between the trimmed V and J ends, which lost 8 bases and 11 bases, there was a span of 27 bases. The CDR3 sequence: CSIIRTDEPNEQYF. CDR3 DNA: TGCAGCATAATAAGGACAGACGAACCCAATGAGCAGTACTTC.

V is TRBV4-3 and J is TRBJ2-1, with a weak D call TRBD1 (7 bases). Germline values: CDR1 LGHNA, CDR2 YSLEER. V lost 0 bases and J lost 4, with 13 bases in between. This CDR3 region has 16 residues. The CDR3 bases are TGCGCCAGCAGCCAAGATTGGGGGGACAGTTACAATGAGCAGTTCTTC. This encodes CASSQDWGDSYNEQFF.

The chain employs TRBV7-9 and TRBJ2-7; D possibly corresponds to TRBD1 (6 bases). CDR1 is SEHNR and CDR2 is FQNEAQ in the germline V gene (reference sequence). CDR3 length: 14 residues. V was trimmed by 5 bases and J by 4 bases, leaving 15 bases between them. CDR3 DNA sequence: TGTGCCAGCAGCGTAGGGGGTCCCGAATACGAGCAGTACTTC. Its protein product is CASSVGGPEYEQYF.

The chain is built from TRBV4-1 and TRBJ1-6, with D hard to call. The germline V and J ends were trimmed by 0 bases and 10 bases, with 16 bases remaining between them. Germline V gene sequence: CDR1 MGHRA, CDR2 YSYEKL. CDR3 size: 16 residues. The CDR3 nucleotides are TGCGCCAGCAGCCAAGATGAGGGTTTAAGCGGGTCACCCCTCCACTTT. Its translation: CASSQDEGLSGSPLHF.

The CDR3 DNA is TGTGCCACCAGCGGGACAGGGGGCTTGGCGCAGTACTTC. This sequence encodes CATSGTGGLAQYF. The gene calls are TRBV24-1 and TRBJ2-5; 12 positions match TRBD1. The V gene end was trimmed by 7 bases and the J gene end by 11 bases; junction bases not matched to a gene: 7. Germline V gives CDR1 KGHDR, CDR2 SFDVKD. The CDR3 consists of 13 residues.

The gene calls are TRBV7-9 and TRBJ1-5; D is perhaps TRBD1 (6 bases). The CDR3 has 14 residues. Trimming left V 0 bases short and J 9 bases short, with 12 bases between. Germline CDR1 reads SEHNR; CDR2 reads FQNEAQ (reference sequence). CDR3 in DNA: TGTGCCAGCAGCTTAGCGACAGGACGTACGCCCCAGCATTTT. As protein: CASSLATGRTPQHF.